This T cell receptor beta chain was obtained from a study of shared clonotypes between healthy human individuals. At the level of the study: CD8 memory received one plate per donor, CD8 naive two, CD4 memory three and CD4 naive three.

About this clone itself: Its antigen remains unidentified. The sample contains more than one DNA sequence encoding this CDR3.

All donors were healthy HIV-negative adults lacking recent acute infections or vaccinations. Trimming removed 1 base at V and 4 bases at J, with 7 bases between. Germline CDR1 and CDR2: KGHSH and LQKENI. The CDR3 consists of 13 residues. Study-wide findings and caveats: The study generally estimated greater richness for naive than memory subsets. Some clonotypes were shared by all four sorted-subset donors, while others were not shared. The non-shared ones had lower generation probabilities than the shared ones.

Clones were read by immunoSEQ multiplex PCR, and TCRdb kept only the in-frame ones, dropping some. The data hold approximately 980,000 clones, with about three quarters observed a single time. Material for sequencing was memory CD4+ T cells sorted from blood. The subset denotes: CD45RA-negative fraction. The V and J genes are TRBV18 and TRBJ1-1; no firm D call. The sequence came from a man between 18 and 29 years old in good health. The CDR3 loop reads CASSPREGTEAFF. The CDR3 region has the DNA TGTGCCAGCTCACCACGTGAAGGCACTGAAGCTTTCTTT.